This entry features one T cell receptor (beta chain) sequence. These data originate in a study of blood T cell repertoires in COVID-19. Study context: Donors in the United States, Italy and Spain gave samples during acute or convalescent COVID-19.

In the authors' workflow: Amplifying reference gene primers gave estimates of nucleated cell counts. Sequencing was performed with immunoSEQ multiplex PCR; in TCRdb, only in-frame clones are kept and a portion is missing. The DNA was the basis for D and trimming; V, J and clone size are from that table. The table shows around 81,000 clones, with around 86% occurring only once. V shed 8 bases and J shed 8 bases, with 18 bases lying between them. Germline CDR1 is MDHEN and CDR2 is SYDVKM. The CDR3 has 13 residues. This receptor was taken from a woman aged 55 to 70 with acute or convalescent COVID-19. The chain has TRBV28 and TRBJ1-2; TRBD1 is a possible D gene (6 bases). Sequencing was performed on peripheral blood. CDR3 sequence: CASRDTLKRGYTF. CDR3 coding DNA: TGTGCCAGCCGGGACACCTTAAAGAGGGGCTACACCTTC.